One and the same sample provided the 17 T cell receptor beta chains below, sequenced in a study of CD8 T cells in ankylosing spondylitis. TCRdb recomputed calls from the 5' RACE reads with MiXCR, one row per CDR3 protein. The sample yields 150,000 or so distinct CDR3 sequences, under 35% seen once. Sequenced sample: synovial fluid, either unsorted or a sorted T cell fraction (not recorded which). Every receptor here comes from a male donor with ankylosing spondylitis.

The V and J genes are TRBV12-3 or TRBV12-4 and TRBJ1-3; 8 nucleotides line up with TRBD1. The CDR3 covers 15 residues. V shed 5 bases, J shed 3 bases, and the junction held 6 bases outside the gene matches. In DNA, the CDR3 is TGTGCCAGCAGTCAGACAGGGGAGGGTGGAAACACCATATATTTT. Amino acids: CASSQTGEGGNTIYF.

The chain combines TRBV20-1 with TRBJ2-3, with D tentatively TRBD2 (7 bases). V lost 1 base and J 3 bases, leaving 17 bases between the germline ends. CDR3 length: 16 residues. The germline gives CDR1 DFQATT, CDR2 SNEGSKA (reference sequence). CDR3 loop: CSARVMGGPGTDTQYF. In DNA, the CDR3 is TGCAGTGCTAGAGTGATGGGGGGGCCGGGAACAGATACGCAGTATTTT.

This chain links TRBV20-1 with TRBJ2-1; tentatively, D is TRBD1 (6 bases). V was pared by 6 bases and J by 9 bases, with 12 bases between. Per the germline V gene, CDR1 is DFQATT and CDR2 is SNEGSKA (reference sequence). The CDR3 covers 11 residues. CDR3 sequence: CSAKWGPEQFF. The CDR3 region has the DNA TGCAGTGCGAAGTGGGGGCCTGAGCAGTTCTTC.

This clonotype was detected only a few times. V and J are TRBV20-1 and TRBJ1-1; D is unresolved. This CDR3 region has 10 residues. The germline V and J ends were trimmed by 4 bases and 8 bases, with 8 bases remaining between them. CDR1 DFQATT and CDR2 SNEGSKA come from the germline V gene (reference sequence). The CDR3 DNA is TGCAGTGCTAAAAAGGTCGAAGCTTTCTTT. Translating it yields CSAKKVEAFF.

There are many counts of this clonotype. The gene calls are TRBV5-1 and TRBJ2-7; tentative D call: TRBD2 (7 bases). V was trimmed by 4 bases and J by 5 bases, leaving 13 bases between them. Germline V gives CDR1 SGHRS, CDR2 YFSETQ. CDR3 size: 13 residues. CDR3 residues: CASSRGANHEQYF. For the CDR3, the DNA is TGCGCCAGCAGCCGGGGGGCTAACCACGAGCAGTACTTC.

CDR3 protein: CASRVNTYTGELFF. The CDR3 DNA reads TGTGCCAGCAGAGTCAACACTTACACCGGGGAGCTGTTTTTT. V and J are TRBV6-1 and TRBJ2-2; no firm D call. V lost 6 bases, J lost 3 bases, and 11 bases lay in between. Germline V gene lookup returns CDR1 MNHNS and CDR2 SASEGT. The CDR3 is 14 residues long.

The chain couples TRBV5-6 to TRBJ1-2, with D unclear. The CDR3 has 11 residues. The V gene lost 3 bases and the J gene lost 4 bases, with 4 bases spanning the gap. The germline CDR1 and CDR2 sequences are SGHDT and YYEEEE. CDR3 sequence: CASSYSYGYTF. CDR3 nucleotides: TGTGCCAGCAGCTACAGCTATGGCTACACCTTC.

This clonotype has a count of ten or more. V is TRBV7-8 and J is TRBJ1-2, with D possibly being TRBD1 (5 bases). The V end was cut by 0 bases, the J end by 3 bases, with 5 bases between. The CDR3 is made up of 13 amino acids. The germline gives CDR1 SGHVS, CDR2 FQNEAQ. CDR3 protein: CASSLAGDYGYTF. The CDR3 DNA reads TGTGCCAGCAGCTTAGCAGGGGACTATGGCTACACCTTC.

This clonotype occurred a few times. The chain links TRBV12-3 or TRBV12-4 to TRBJ1-5; no definite D call. Trimming stripped 5 bases from V and 6 bases from J, with 8 bases between. The CDR3 runs 12 residues. Here the CDR3 reads CASSIVPQPQHF. The CDR3 coding sequence is TGTGCCAGCAGTATCGTCCCTCAGCCCCAGCATTTT.

This rearrangement joins TRBV6-1 to TRBJ1-4, with TRBD1 as a possible D gene (5 bases). Looked up from germline, CDR1 is MNHNS and CDR2 is SASEGT. The CDR3 has 15 residues. Trimming removed 4 bases from V and 0 bases from J, with 9 bases in between. CDR3 sequence (DNA): TGTGCCAGCAGTGGGGGGATTGCAACTAATGAAAAACTGTTTTTT. Encoded protein: CASSGGIATNEKLFF.

The sample holds a few counts of this clonotype. The chain has TRBV20-1 and TRBJ2-2; 7 bases agree with TRBD1. J lost 1 base, V lost 6 bases, and 2 bases had no gene match. The germline V gene has CDR1 DFQATT and CDR2 SNEGSKA (reference sequence). CDR3 length: 13 residues. The CDR3 region is CSARGLNTGELFF. CDR3 bases: TGCAGTGCAAGGGGGCTGAACACCGGGGAGCTGTTTTTT.

The chain recombines TRBV20-1 with TRBJ2-3; TRBD2 matches at 11 bases. The V gene's germline CDR1 is DFQATT and CDR2 SNEGSKA (reference sequence). V dropped 0 bases and J dropped 6; count of bases not matched to a gene: 8. CDR3 size: 16 residues. CDR3 protein: CSARDPTSGAPDTQYF. The CDR3 DNA reads TGCAGTGCTAGAGACCCGACTAGCGGGGCCCCCGATACGCAGTATTTT.

The chain uses TRBV4-3 and TRBJ1-5; no reliable D call. V lost 0 bases, J lost 0 bases, and 9 bases lay in between. The CDR3 sequence is 16 residues long. Germline V gene data show CDR1 as LGHNA and CDR2 as YSLEER. CDR3 nucleotide sequence: TGCGCCAGCAGCCAAGATGCGGCAGGTAGCAATCAGCCCCAGCATTTT. This translates into CASSQDAAGSNQPQHF.

The chain has TRBV6-2 or TRBV6-3 and TRBJ2-1; 14 bases are shared with TRBD2. CDR3 length equals 17 residues. Germline V lookup: CDR1 MNHEY, CDR2 SVGEGT. With V trimmed by 7 bases and J by 4 bases, 9 bases remained unmatched. CDR3 sequence (DNA): TGTGCCAGCAAACCCCCGGGACTAGCGGGGGTTTACAATGAGCAGTTCTTC. Translation: CASKPPGLAGVYNEQFF.

This clonotype was detected ten times or more. The rearrangement links TRBV20-1 to TRBJ2-6; TRBD1 agrees at 9 bases. From germline, CDR1 is DFQATT and CDR2 SNEGSKA (reference sequence). Unmatched junction bases numbered 8, after V lost 2 bases and J lost 0 bases. The CDR3 extends over 18 amino acids. This CDR3 reads CSARTGTGIFSGANVLTF. The CDR3 DNA sequence: TGCAGTGCTAGAACCGGGACAGGGATTTTCTCTGGGGCCAACGTCCTGACTTTC.

This clonotype occurred many times. The DNA of the CDR3 is TGTGCCAGCAGCTTAGCCAATGGAGCGTACGAGCAGTACTTC. This encodes CASSLANGAYEQYF. This sequence joins TRBV7-2 and TRBJ2-7, with D uncertain. Per germline, CDR1 SGHTA and CDR2 FQGNSA. The CDR3 extends over 14 amino acids. The V end lost 0 bases, the J end lost 4 bases, and 10 bases lay between the germline ends.

This clonotype was detected a few times. The rearrangement joins TRBV4-2 to TRBJ2-4, with D perhaps matching TRBD1 (5 bases). This CDR3 is 14 amino acids long. Trimming took 1 base from V and 6 from J, leaving 10 bases between them. Germline CDR1 and CDR2: LGHNA and YNFKEQ. The CDR3 sequence: CASSQADSLNIQYF. CDR3 DNA sequence: TGTGCCAGCAGCCAAGCTGACAGTTTAAACATTCAGTACTTC.